The 18 T cell receptor beta chains below come from one sample, sequenced in a study of blood T cell repertoires in COVID-19. Method: immunoSEQ multiplex PCR; TCRdb's copy keeps in-frame clones and lacks some. The repertoire holds around 130,000 clones, with around 80% as singletons. Sequencing was carried out using peripheral blood. Receptors originate from a human donor in a cohort sampled during active COVID-19.

The V gene is TRBV7-9, the J gene TRBJ2-2, with 10 bases identical to TRBD1. Germline assignment: CDR1 SEHNR and CDR2 FQNEAQ (reference sequence). Trimming removed 5 bases from V and 0 bases from J; junction bases left unmatched: 6. The CDR3 spans 17 residues. This CDR3 is CASSPRQGATNTGELFF. CDR3 nucleotide sequence: TGTGCCAGCAGCCCCAGACAGGGGGCGACGAACACCGGGGAGCTGTTTTTT.

The CDR3 region is CAGGFFLYEQYF. The DNA of the CDR3 is TGTGCCGGAGGTTTTTTTCTCTACGAGCAGTACTTC. This rearrangement joins TRBV30 to TRBJ2-7, with TRBD2 as a possible D gene (5 bases). V was shortened by 8 bases and J by 3 bases, with 14 bases between the two germline ends. The CDR3 consists of 12 residues. Germline assignment: CDR1 GTSNPN and CDR2 SVGIG (reference sequence).

The chain carries TRBV7-9 and TRBJ1-1, with a tentative D call TRBD1 (6 bases). This CDR3 spans 11 amino acids. Trimming shortened V by 10 bases and J by 4 bases, and 10 bases separated the two germline ends. CDR1 SEHNR and CDR2 FQNEAQ come from the germline V gene (reference sequence). The CDR3 is CAITGSTEAFF. For the CDR3, the DNA is TGTGCCATTACAGGGAGCACTGAAGCTTTCTTT.

The gene calls are TRBV6-6 and TRBJ2-7; 9 positions match TRBD1. Germline V CDR1 and CDR2: MNHNY, SVGAGI (reference sequence). The CDR3 length is 15 residues. V gave up 8 bases and J gave up 6 bases; unmatched junction bases: 14. The CDR3 region is CASLRTGEGEREQYF. DNA for the CDR3: TGTGCCAGCCTTAGGACAGGGGAAGGGGAACGCGAGCAGTACTTC.

The CDR3 DNA follows: TGTGCCAGCAGGAAGACAGGGTCGAACACTGAAGCTTTCTTT. This translates into CASRKTGSNTEAFF. The chain couples TRBV5-8 to TRBJ1-1, with 7 nucleotides matching TRBD1. The CDR3 is made up of 14 amino acids. Looked up from germline, CDR1 is SGHTS and CDR2 is YDEGEE. V was pared by 5 bases and J by 1 base, with 5 bases of the junction left unmatched.

The gene calls are TRBV2 and TRBJ2-2; possibly TRBD2 for D (5 bases). CDR1 SNHLY and CDR2 FYNNEI come from the germline V gene. Trimming pared 6 bases from V and 1 base from J, leaving 9 bases between. The CDR3 is 14 residues long. CDR3 coding DNA: TGTGCCAGCAGGGGGAGTATGAACACCGGGGAGCTGTTTTTT. The encoded protein is CASRGSMNTGELFF.

The chain joins TRBV6-1 to TRBJ2-7; D perhaps matches TRBD2 (6 bases). This CDR3 contains 16 residues. Germline assignment: CDR1 MNHNS and CDR2 SASEGT. V lost 4 bases, J lost 5 bases, and 21 bases lay in between. The CDR3 nucleotides read TGTGCCAGCAGTGCCGTGGCCGCCCGCCCGGGGGACGAGCAGTACTTC. Translating it yields CASSAVAARPGDEQYF.

This clone was counted ten times or more. The chain recombines TRBV9 with TRBJ1-3, with TRBD1 matching over 7 bases. The CDR3 consists of 17 residues. Germline V lookup: CDR1 SGDLS, CDR2 YYNGEE. V shed 3 bases and J 0 bases; nucleotides not matched to a gene: 9. CDR3 amino acids: CASSATPGGHSGNTIYF. CDR3 nucleotide sequence: TGTGCCAGCAGCGCGACCCCAGGGGGACACTCTGGAAACACCATATATTTT.

This chain links TRBV19 with TRBJ2-2, with TRBD1 matching 8 bases. Germline-derived CDR1 and CDR2 are LNHDA and SQIVND (reference sequence). The J segment lost 5 bases and the V segment lost 5 bases, leaving 13 bases of the junction unmatched. The CDR3 has 17 amino acids. DNA of the CDR3: TGTGCCAGTAGTCCGGGGTTCGGGACAGGAAGAACCGGGGAGCTGTTTTTT. Protein product: CASSPGFGTGRTGELFF.

Concerning this clone itself: The same CDR3 also results from other DNA sequences found in this sample. The CDR3 region has the DNA TGTGCCAGCAGCCCGGACAGGGGGAAGACAGATACGCAGTATTTT. It is translated as CASSPDRGKTDTQYF. The chain is built from TRBV7-3 and TRBJ2-3; 10 bases fit TRBD1. Germline V lookup: CDR1 SGHTA, CDR2 FQGTGA. CDR3 length equals 15 residues. V was pared by 5 bases and J by 3 bases, with 5 bases of the junction left unmatched.

The chain carries TRBV6-5 and TRBJ2-7, with D perhaps matching TRBD1 (6 bases). This CDR3 region has 15 residues. CDR1 and CDR2 from the germline V gene are MNHEY and SVGAGI. Trimming removed 5 bases from V and 2 bases from J, with 16 bases in between. The CDR3 DNA is TGTGCCAGCAGTCGCGCCGGGACACGAGCCTACGAGCAGTACTTC. It translates to CASSRAGTRAYEQYF.

The chain couples TRBV13 to TRBJ2-1, with 15 bases fitting TRBD2. J was trimmed by 3 bases and V by 5 bases; bases with no gene match: 5. The CDR3 extends over 17 amino acids. Germline CDR1 is PRHDT and CDR2 is FYEKMQ (reference sequence). CDR3 sequence reads: CASSPGLAGGRYNEQFF. The CDR3 coding sequence is TGTGCCAGCAGCCCCGGACTAGCGGGGGGGCGCTACAATGAGCAGTTCTTC.

The chain is built from TRBV2 and TRBJ1-4; 8 nucleotides line up with TRBD1. V dropped 6 bases and J dropped 5; count of bases not matched to a gene: 5. The germline gives CDR1 SNHLY, CDR2 FYNNEI. The CDR3 sequence is 14 residues long. The DNA for the CDR3 is TGTGCCAGCAGGCAGGGGGCCCTCAATGAAAAACTGTTTTTT. It encodes CASRQGALNEKLFF.

The chain carries TRBV19 and TRBJ1-5; D gene ambiguous. CDR3 length: 14 amino acids. From germline, CDR1 is LNHDA and CDR2 SQIVND (reference sequence). V dropped 2 bases and J dropped 4 bases, with 9 bases sitting between them. The CDR3 sequence is CASSIRPGNQPQHF. CDR3 DNA: TGTGCCAGTAGTATAAGGCCGGGGAATCAGCCCCAGCATTTT.

The chain recombines TRBV7-9 with TRBJ1-1; a weak D match, TRBD1 (6 bases). The CDR3 is 18 residues long. Germline-derived CDR1 and CDR2 are SEHNR and FQNEAQ (reference sequence). The V gene lost 4 bases and the J gene lost 1 base, with 22 bases spanning the gap. In DNA, the CDR3 is TGTGCCAGCAGCTCCCCAGGCAGGGGAACGTTCAGGAACACTGAAGCTTTCTTT. Protein sequence: CASSSPGRGTFRNTEAFF. Based on the CDR3 plus reference TRBV7-9 and TRBJ1-1, the full variable domain is DTGVSQNPRHKITKRGQNVTFRCDPISEHNRLYWYRQTLGQGPEFLTYFQNEAQLEKSRLLSDRFSAERPKGSFSTLEIQRTEQGDSAMYLCASSSPGRGTFRNTEAFFGQGTRLTVV.

This clone appeared a few times. The chain carries TRBV19 and TRBJ1-2; TRBD1 is a possible D gene (6 bases). The germline V gene encodes CDR1 LNHDA and CDR2 SQIVND (reference sequence). V was cut by 6 bases and J by 0 bases, with 14 bases left in between. The CDR3 is made up of 15 amino acids. The CDR3 nucleotides read TGTGCCAGTAGCTCCGACAGGCGAGCTAACTATGGCTACACCTTC. As protein: CASSSDRRANYGYTF.

This chain uses TRBV5-6 with TRBJ2-2, with 14 bases fitting TRBD2. Trimming cost V 2 bases and J 6 bases; bases outside gene matches: 9. The CDR3 length is 18 residues. The V gene's germline CDR1 is SGHDT and CDR2 YYEEEE. The CDR3 DNA follows: TGTGCCAGCAGCTTACTCGGACTAGCGGGGGGCAGGGCCGGGGAGCTGTTTTTT. The encoded protein is CASSLLGLAGGRAGELFF.

The chain is built from TRBV27 and TRBJ2-2; TRBD1 matches at 8 bases. Germline-derived CDR1 and CDR2 are MNHEY and SMNVEV (reference sequence). V lost 6 bases to trimming and J lost 5 bases; unmatched junction nucleotides: 2. The CDR3 contains 13 residues. Written as DNA, the CDR3 is TGTGCCAGCAGAAGACAGGGGACCGGGGAGCTGTTTTTT. Its protein is CASRRQGTGELFF.